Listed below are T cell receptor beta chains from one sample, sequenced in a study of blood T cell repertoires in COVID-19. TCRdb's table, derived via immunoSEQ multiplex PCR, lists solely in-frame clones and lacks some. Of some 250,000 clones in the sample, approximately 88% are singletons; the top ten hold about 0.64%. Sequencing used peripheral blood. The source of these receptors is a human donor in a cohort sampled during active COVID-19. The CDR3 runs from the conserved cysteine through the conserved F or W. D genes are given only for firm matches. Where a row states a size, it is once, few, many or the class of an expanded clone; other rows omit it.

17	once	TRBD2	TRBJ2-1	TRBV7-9	CASSPGLAGGIYNEQFF	TGTGCCAGCAGCCCGGGACTAGCGGGGGGGATATACAATGAGCAGTTCTTC
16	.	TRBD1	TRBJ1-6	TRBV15	CATSTLVGQGHSPLHF	TGTGCCACCAGCACGCTGGTGGGACAGGGCCATTCACCCCTCCACTTT
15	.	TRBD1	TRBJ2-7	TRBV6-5	CASSYGTGGRYEQYF	TGTGCCAGCAGCTACGGGACAGGGGGACGCTACGAGCAGTACTTC
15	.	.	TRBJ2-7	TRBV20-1	CSASPTPGTGYEQYF	TGCAGTGCTAGTCCTACTCCCGGGACTGGCTACGAGCAGTACTTC
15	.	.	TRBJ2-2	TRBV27	CASSLRQPNTGELFF	TGTGCCAGCAGTTTGAGACAACCGAACACCGGGGAGCTGTTTTTT
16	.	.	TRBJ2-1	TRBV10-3	CAISETEVGSDNEQFF	TGTGCCATCAGTGAGACGGAGGTTGGGTCGGACAATGAGCAGTTCTTC
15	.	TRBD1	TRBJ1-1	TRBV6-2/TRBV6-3	CASSRRGTGGTEAFF	TGTGCCAGCAGTCGGCGCGGGACAGGGGGCACTGAAGCTTTCTTT
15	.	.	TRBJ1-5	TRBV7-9	CASSWTAGPNEPQHF	TGTGCCAGCAGTTGGACAGCCGGTCCCAATGAGCCCCAGCATTTT
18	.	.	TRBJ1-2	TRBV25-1	CASSETPGEQGTNYGYTF	TGTGCCAGCAGTGAAACCCCTGGTGAGCAGGGAACAAACTATGGCTACACCTTC
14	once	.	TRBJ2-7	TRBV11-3	CASSSTRSSYEQYF	TGTGCCAGCAGCTCGACCCGGAGCTCCTACGAGCAGTACTTC
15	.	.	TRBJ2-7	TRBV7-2	CASSFRQGSSYEQYF	TGTGCCAGCAGCTTTCGGCAGGGAAGCTCCTACGAGCAGTACTTC
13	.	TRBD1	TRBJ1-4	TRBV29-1	CSARDRVGEKLFF	TGCAGCGCCCGAGACAGGGTAGGGGAAAAACTGTTTTTT
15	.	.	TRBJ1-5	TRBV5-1	CASSPTAGLYQPQHF	TGCGCCAGCAGCCCTACAGCCGGATTGTATCAGCCCCAGCATTTT
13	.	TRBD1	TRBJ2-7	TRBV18	CASRQGSAYEQYF	TGTGCCAGCCGACAGGGCAGCGCCTACGAGCAGTACTTC
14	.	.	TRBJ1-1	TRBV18	CASSRRDKNTEAFF	TGTGCCAGCTCTCGACGGGACAAAAACACTGAAGCTTTCTTT
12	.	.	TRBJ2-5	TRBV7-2	CASQEGRGTQYF	TGTGCCAGCCAGGAGGGTCGGGGGACCCAGTACTTC
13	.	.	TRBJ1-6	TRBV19	CASSREVRSPLHF	TGTGCCAGTAGTAGGGAGGTGAGATCACCCCTCCACTTT
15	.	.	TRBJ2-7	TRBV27	CASTFRGADSYEQYF	TGTGCCAGCACCTTCCGGGGAGCGGATTCCTACGAGCAGTACTTC
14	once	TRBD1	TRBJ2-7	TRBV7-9	CASSQDRGVNEQYF	TGTGCCAGCAGCCAAGACAGGGGAGTCAACGAGCAGTACTTC
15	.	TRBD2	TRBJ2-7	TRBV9	CASSGLAGAPGEQYF	TGTGCCAGCAGCGGCCTAGCGGGGGCCCCGGGCGAGCAGTACTTC
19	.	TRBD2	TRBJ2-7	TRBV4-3	CASSQRNPLADLPPYEQYF	TGCGCCAGCAGCCAAAGGAATCCGCTAGCGGACCTCCCCCCCTACGAGCAGTACTTC
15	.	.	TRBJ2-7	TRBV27	CASSFYGGAGYEQYF	TGTGCCAGCAGTTTCTATGGGGGCGCGGGTTACGAGCAGTACTTC
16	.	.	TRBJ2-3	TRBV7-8	CASSSRTERVQGTQYF	TGTGCCAGCAGCTCCCGGACTGAACGGGTCCAAGGTACGCAGTATTTT
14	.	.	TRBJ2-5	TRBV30	CAWSMNGNWETQYF	TGTGCCTGGAGTATGAACGGGAATTGGGAGACCCAGTACTTC
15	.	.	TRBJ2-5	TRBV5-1	CASSPAGLEQETQYF	TGCGCCAGCAGCCCGGCCGGTCTAGAGCAAGAGACCCAGTACTTC
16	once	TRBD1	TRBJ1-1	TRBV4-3	CASSHTARGLNTEAFF	TGCGCCAGCAGCCATACTGCGAGGGGGCTGAACACTGAAGCTTTCTTT
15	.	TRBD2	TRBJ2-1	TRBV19	CASSSGLSSYNEQFF	TGTGCCAGTAGTTCGGGACTAAGCTCCTACAATGAGCAGTTCTTC
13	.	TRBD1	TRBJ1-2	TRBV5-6	CASSPDRDNGYTF	TGTGCCAGCAGCCCGGACAGGGACAATGGCTACACCTTC
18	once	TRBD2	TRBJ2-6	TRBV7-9	CASSPRRGVGSGANVLTF	TGTGCCAGCAGCCCCCGGCGGGGGGTGGGCTCTGGGGCCAACGTCCTGACTTTC
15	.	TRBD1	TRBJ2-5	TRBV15	CATRGRGTGVQTQYF	TGTGCCACCAGGGGCCGGGGGACAGGGGTGCAGACCCAGTACTTC
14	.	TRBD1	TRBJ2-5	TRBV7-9	CASSSTGGKETQYF	TGTGCCAGCAGCTCAACAGGGGGCAAGGAGACCCAGTACTTC
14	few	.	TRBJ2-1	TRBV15	CATSRGGDNNEQFF	TGTGCCACCAGCAGAGGGGGGGATAACAATGAGCAGTTCTTC
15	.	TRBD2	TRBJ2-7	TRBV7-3	CASSLTLAGDYEQYF	TGTGCCAGCAGCTTAACCCTAGCGGGAGACTACGAGCAGTACTTC
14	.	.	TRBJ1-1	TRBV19	CASSIPGAETEAFF	TGTGCCAGTAGTATCCCAGGGGCGGAAACTGAAGCTTTCTTT
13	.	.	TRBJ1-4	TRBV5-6	CASSLAGTEKLFF	TGTGCCAGCAGCTTGGCTGGGACAGAAAAACTGTTTTTT
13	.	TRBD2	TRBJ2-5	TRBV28	CASRLGLGETQYF	TGTGCCAGCCGACTCGGACTAGGGGAGACCCAGTACTTC
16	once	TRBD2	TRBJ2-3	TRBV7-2	CASSWRASGGGDTQYF	TGTGCCAGCAGCTGGCGGGCTAGCGGGGGGGGTGATACGCAGTATTTT
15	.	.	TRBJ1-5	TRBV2	CASSDRLYSNQPQHF	TGTGCCAGCAGTGATAGACTGTATAGCAATCAGCCCCAGCATTTT
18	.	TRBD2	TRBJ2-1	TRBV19	CASSLLNIAGGPIGEQFF	TGTGCCAGTAGCCTCCTTAATATAGCGGGAGGGCCTATAGGTGAGCAGTTCTTC
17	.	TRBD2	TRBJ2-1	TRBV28	CASSPLLAKGGDNEQFF	TGTGCCAGCAGTCCTTTACTAGCGAAGGGAGGAGATAATGAGCAGTTCTTC
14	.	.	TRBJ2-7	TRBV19	CASSIGAGVGEQYF	TGTGCCAGTAGTATTGGGGCAGGGGTGGGCGAGCAGTACTTC
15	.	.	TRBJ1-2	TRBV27	CASSLLGRGGDGYTF	TGTGCCAGCAGTTTATTGGGCAGGGGTGGTGATGGCTACACCTTC
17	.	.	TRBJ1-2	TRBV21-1	CASTRIQRGTGGGGYTF	TGTGCCAGCACGAGGATTCAACGAGGGACAGGGGGAGGTGGCTACACCTTC
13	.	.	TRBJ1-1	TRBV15	CATSSHRNTEAFF	TGTGCCACCAGCAGCCACAGGAACACTGAAGCTTTCTTT
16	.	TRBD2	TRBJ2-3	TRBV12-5	CASGLVLAGGPDTQYF	TGTGCTAGTGGTTTGGTACTAGCGGGGGGGCCAGATACGCAGTATTTT
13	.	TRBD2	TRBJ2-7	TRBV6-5	CASSPGGGDEQYF	TGTGCCAGCAGCCCGGGAGGGGGTGACGAGCAGTACTTC
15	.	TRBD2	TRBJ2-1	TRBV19	CASTSGGGSGGRPFF	TGTGCCAGTACCTCGGGGGGGGGTAGCGGAGGAAGACCGTTCTTC
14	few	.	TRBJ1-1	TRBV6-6	CASSRGAPNTEAFF	TGTGCCAGCAGTCGAGGGGCGCCGAACACTGAAGCTTTCTTT
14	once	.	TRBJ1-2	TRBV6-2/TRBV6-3	CASSYLPEKLRDTF	TGTGCCAGCAGTTACTTGCCTGAAAAGCTCCGGGACACCTTC
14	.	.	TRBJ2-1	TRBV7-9	CASSLVAAGNEQFF	TGTGCCAGCAGCTTAGTTGCAGCGGGCAATGAGCAGTTCTTC
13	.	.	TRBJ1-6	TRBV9	CASSPQGGSPLHF	TGTGCCAGCAGCCCACAGGGTGGGTCACCCCTCCACTTT
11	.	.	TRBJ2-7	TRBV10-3	CAIADRAEQYF	TGTGCCATCGCGGATAGAGCCGAGCAGTACTTC
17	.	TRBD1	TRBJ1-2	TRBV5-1	CASSPAGTGVEGYGYTF	TGCGCCAGCAGCCCGGCCGGGACAGGGGTAGAGGGCTATGGCTACACCTTC
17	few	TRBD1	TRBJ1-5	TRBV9	CASSVGTGANLNQPQHF	TGTGCCAGCAGCGTAGGGACAGGGGCCAATTTAAATCAGCCCCAGCATTTT
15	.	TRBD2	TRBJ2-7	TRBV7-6	CASSPRGGREDEQYF	TGTGCCAGCAGCCCGCGGGGGGGGCGGGAGGACGAGCAGTACTTC
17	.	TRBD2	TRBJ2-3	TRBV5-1	CASSVPLAGDGLDTQYF	TGCGCCAGCAGCGTCCCACTAGCGGGAGATGGTCTAGATACGCAGTATTTT
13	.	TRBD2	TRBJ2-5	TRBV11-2	CASSLSGGETQYF	TGTGCCAGCAGCTTATCGGGAGGTGAGACCCAGTACTTC